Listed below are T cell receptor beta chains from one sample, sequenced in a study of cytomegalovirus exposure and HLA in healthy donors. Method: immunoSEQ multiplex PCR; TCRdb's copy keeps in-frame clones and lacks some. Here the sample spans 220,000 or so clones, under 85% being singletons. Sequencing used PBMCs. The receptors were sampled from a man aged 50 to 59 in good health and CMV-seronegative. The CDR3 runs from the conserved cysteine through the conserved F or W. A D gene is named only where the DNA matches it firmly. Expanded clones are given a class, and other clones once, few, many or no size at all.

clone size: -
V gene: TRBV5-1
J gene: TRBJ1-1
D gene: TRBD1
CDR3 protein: CASSFGQGGTEAFF
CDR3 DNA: TGCGCCAGCAGCTTTGGACAGGGAGGGACTGAAGCTTTCTTT

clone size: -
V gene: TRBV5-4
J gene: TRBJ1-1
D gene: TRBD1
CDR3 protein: CASSSGQMNTEAFF
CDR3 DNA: TGTGCCAGCAGCTCGGGACAGATGAACACTGAAGCTTTCTTT

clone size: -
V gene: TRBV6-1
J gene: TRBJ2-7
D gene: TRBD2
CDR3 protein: CASSWTSGTYEQYF
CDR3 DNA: TGTGCCAGCAGTTGGACTAGCGGGACATACGAGCAGTACTTC

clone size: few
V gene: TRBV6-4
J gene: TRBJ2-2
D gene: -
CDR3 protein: CASRYRGLTGELFF
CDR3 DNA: TGTGCCAGCAGATACAGGGGACTCACCGGGGAGCTGTTTTTT

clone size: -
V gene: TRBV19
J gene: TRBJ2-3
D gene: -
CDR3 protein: CASSIGHTQYF
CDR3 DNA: TGTGCCAGTAGTATAGGGCATACGCAGTATTTT

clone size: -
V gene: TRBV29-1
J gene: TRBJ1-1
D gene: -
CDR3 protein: CSVVAGRDGTEAFF
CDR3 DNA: TGCAGCGTTGTAGCAGGGAGGGACGGCACTGAAGCTTTCTTT

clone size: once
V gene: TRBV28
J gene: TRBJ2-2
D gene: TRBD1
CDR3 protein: CATPGTGDTGELFF
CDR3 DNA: TGTGCCACCCCCGGGACAGGGGACACCGGGGAGCTGTTTTTT

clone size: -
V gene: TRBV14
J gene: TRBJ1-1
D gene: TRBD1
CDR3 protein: CASSIQGDTEAFF
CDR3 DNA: TGTGCCAGCAGTATACAGGGGGACACTGAAGCTTTCTTT

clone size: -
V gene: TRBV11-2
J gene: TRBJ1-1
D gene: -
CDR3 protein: CASRPAAGAEAFF
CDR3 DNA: TGTGCCAGCAGACCAGCCGCGGGGGCTGAAGCTTTCTTT

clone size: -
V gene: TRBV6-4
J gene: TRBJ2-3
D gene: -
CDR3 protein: CASSMEEEDTQYF
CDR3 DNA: TGTGCCAGCAGTATGGAGGAGGAGGATACGCAGTATTTT

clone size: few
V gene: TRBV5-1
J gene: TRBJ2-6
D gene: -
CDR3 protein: CASSSALLIATGANVLTF
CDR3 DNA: TGCGCCAGCAGCTCCGCCCTTCTTATAGCGACTGGGGCCAACGTCCTGACTTTC

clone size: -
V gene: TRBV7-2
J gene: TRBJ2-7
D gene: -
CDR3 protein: CASSSQLQGDEQYF
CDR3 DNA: TGTGCCAGCAGCTCTCAATTACAGGGTGACGAGCAGTACTTC

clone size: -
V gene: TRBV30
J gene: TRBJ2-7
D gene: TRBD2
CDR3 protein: CAWSRLAGADEQYF
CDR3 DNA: TGTGCCTGGAGTAGACTAGCGGGAGCGGACGAGCAGTACTTC

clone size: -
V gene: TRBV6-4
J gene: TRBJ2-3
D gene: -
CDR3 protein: CASSDSGALTSTDTQYF
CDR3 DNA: TGTGCCAGCAGTGACTCGGGGGCGCTAACTAGCACAGATACGCAGTATTTT

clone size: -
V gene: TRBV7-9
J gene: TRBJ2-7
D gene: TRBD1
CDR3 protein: CASSRGGQGFYEQYF
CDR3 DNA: TGTGCCAGCAGCCGTGGGGGACAGGGATTCTACGAGCAGTACTTC

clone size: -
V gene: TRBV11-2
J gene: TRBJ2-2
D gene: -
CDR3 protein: CASSFTTSPGQGTGELFF
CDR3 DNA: TGTGCCAGCAGCTTTACCACTTCCCCTGGGCAGGGTACCGGGGAGCTGTTTTTT

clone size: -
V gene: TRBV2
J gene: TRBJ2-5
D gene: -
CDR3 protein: CASSVASLVETQYF
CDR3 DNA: TGTGCCAGCAGTGTTGCGTCCTTGGTGGAGACCCAGTACTTC

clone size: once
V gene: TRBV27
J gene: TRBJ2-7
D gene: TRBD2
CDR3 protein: CASSSAGVSSYEQYF
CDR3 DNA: TGTGCCAGCAGTTCTGCGGGAGTGAGCTCCTACGAGCAGTACTTC

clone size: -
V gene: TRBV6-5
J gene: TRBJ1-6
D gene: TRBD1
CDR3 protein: CASRPGQGIVSPLHF
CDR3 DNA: TGTGCCAGCAGACCGGGACAGGGGATTGTGTCACCCCTCCACTTT

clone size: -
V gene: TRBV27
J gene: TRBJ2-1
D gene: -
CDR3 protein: CASSLLGGNNEQFF
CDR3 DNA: TGTGCCAGCAGTTTACTCGGAGGGAACAATGAGCAGTTCTTC

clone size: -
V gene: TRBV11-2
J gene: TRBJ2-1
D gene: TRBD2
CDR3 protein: CASSLGSGVSSYNEQFF
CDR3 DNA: TGTGCCAGCAGCTTAGGTAGCGGGGTAAGCTCCTACAATGAGCAGTTCTTC

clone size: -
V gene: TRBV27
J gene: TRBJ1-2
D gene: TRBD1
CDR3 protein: CASSPRTGSYGYTF
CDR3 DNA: TGTGCCAGCAGTCCAAGGACAGGGTCCTATGGCTACACCTTC

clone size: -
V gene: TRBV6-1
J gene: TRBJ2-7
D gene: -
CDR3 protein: CASSENFAETYEQYF
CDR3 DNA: TGTGCCAGCAGTGAAAATTTTGCGGAAACCTACGAGCAGTACTTC

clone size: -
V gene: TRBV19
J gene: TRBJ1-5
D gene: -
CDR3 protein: CASSDRGSSNQPQHF
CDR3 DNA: TGTGCCAGTAGTGATAGGGGATCTAGCAATCAGCCCCAGCATTTT

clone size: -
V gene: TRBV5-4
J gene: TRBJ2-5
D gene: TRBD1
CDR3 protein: CASSSRQGDLETQYF
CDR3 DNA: TGTGCCAGCAGCTCGCGGCAGGGGGATTTGGAGACCCAGTACTTC

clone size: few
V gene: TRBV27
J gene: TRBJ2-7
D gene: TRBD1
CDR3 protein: CASSRPGTGTHEQYF
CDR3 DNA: TGTGCCAGCAGTCGCCCCGGGACAGGGACCCACGAGCAGTACTTC

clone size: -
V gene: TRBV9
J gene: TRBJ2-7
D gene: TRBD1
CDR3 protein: CASSSTGTGGYEQYF
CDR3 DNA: TGTGCCAGCAGCTCGACCGGGACAGGGGGCTACGAGCAGTACTTC

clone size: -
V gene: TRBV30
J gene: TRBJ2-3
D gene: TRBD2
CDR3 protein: CAWSVLSGRALPSTDTQYF
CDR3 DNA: TGTGCCTGGAGTGTACTGAGCGGGAGGGCCCTTCCAAGCACAGATACGCAGTATTTT

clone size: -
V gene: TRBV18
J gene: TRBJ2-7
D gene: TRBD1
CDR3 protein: CASSPQGQGAIYEQYF
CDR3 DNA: TGTGCCAGCTCACCCCAAGGGCAGGGGGCGATCTACGAGCAGTACTTC

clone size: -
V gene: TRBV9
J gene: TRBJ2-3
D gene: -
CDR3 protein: CASSLDRSTDTQYF
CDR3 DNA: TGTGCCAGCAGCCTCGACAGGAGCACAGATACGCAGTATTTT

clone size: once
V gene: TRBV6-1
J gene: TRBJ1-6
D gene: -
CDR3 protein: CASSEAPGENSPLHF
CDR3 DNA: TGTGCCAGCAGTGAAGCGCCAGGGGAGAATTCACCCCTCCACTTT

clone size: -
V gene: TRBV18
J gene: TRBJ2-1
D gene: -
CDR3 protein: CASSPGQYNEQFF
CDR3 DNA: TGTGCCAGCTCACCAGGGCAGTACAATGAGCAGTTCTTC

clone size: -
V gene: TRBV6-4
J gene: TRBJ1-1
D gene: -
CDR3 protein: CASRGQGETEAFF
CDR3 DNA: TGTGCCAGCCGGGGACAAGGGGAAACTGAAGCTTTCTTT

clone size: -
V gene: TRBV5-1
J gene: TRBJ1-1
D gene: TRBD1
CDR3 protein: CASSPDRGLNTEAFF
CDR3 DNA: TGCGCCAGCAGCCCTGACAGGGGCCTGAACACTGAAGCTTTCTTT

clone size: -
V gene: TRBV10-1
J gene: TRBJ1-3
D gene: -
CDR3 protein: CASEDISGNTIYF
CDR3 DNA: TGCGCCAGCGAGGACATCTCTGGAAACACCATATATTTT

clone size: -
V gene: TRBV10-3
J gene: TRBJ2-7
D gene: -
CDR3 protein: CAISDSGRPSYEQYF
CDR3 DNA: TGTGCCATCAGTGATTCGGGGAGGCCCTCCTACGAGCAGTACTTC

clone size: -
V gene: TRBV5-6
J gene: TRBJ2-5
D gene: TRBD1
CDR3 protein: CASRDRVSETQYF
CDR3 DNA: TGTGCCAGCAGGGACAGGGTCTCAGAGACCCAGTACTTC

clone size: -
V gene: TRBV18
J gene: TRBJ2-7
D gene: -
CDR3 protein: CASSPPAGSYEQYF
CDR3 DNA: TGTGCCAGCTCACCACCGGCGGGCTCCTACGAGCAGTACTTC

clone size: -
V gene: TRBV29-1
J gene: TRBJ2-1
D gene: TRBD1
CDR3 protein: CSVEGDRGNEQFF
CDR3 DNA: TGCAGCGTTGAAGGGGACAGGGGGAATGAGCAGTTCTTC

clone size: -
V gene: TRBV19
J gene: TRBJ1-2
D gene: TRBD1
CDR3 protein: CASSTGTGTGYTF
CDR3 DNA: TGTGCCAGTAGTACCGGGACAGGGACCGGCTACACCTTC

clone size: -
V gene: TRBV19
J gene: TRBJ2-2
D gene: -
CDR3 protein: CASSPGTGFPMAGELFF
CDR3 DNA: TGTGCCAGTAGCCCCGGCACGGGGTTCCCTATGGCCGGGGAGCTGTTTTTT

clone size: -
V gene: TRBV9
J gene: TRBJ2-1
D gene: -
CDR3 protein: CASSVQQSYSYNEQFF
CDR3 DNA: TGTGCCAGCAGCGTACAACAGAGCTACTCCTACAATGAGCAGTTCTTC

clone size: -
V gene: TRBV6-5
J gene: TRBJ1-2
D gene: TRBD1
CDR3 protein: CASRTGTGGSYGYTF
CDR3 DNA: TGTGCCAGCAGAACCGGGACAGGGGGTAGCTATGGCTACACCTTC

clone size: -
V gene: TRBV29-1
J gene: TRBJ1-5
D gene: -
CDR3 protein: CSVRGAGLNQPQHF
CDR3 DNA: TGCAGCGTTAGAGGTGCGGGGTTAAATCAGCCCCAGCATTTT

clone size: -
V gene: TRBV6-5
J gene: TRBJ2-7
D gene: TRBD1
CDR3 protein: CASSRGQVRAYEQYF
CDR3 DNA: TGTGCCAGCAGCCGGGGACAGGTGAGGGCCTACGAGCAGTACTTC

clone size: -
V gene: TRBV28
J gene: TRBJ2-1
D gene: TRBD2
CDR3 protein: CASSGTSGRIDEQFF
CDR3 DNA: TGTGCCAGCAGTGGCACTAGCGGGAGAATCGATGAGCAGTTCTTC

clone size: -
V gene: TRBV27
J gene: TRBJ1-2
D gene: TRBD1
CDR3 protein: CASSLRTGRDGYTF
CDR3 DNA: TGTGCCAGCAGTCTCCGGACAGGGAGGGATGGCTACACCTTC

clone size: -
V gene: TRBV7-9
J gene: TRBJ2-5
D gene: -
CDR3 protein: CASSPARGLGQTQYF
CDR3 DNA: TGTGCCAGCAGCCCGGCGCGGGGGCTTGGCCAGACCCAGTACTTC

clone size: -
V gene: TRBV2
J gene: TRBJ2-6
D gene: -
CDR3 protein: CASRLIGTPSTGANVLTF
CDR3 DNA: TGTGCCAGCAGGCTTATCGGGACACCCTCCACTGGGGCCAACGTCCTGACTTTC

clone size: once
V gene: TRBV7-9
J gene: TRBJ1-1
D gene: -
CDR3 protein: CASSLVRNTEAFF
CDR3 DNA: TGTGCCAGCAGCTTAGTCCGGAACACTGAAGCTTTCTTT

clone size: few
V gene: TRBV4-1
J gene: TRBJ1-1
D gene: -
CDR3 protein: CASSQGLMNTEAFF
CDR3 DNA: TGCGCCAGCAGCCAAGGACTGATGAACACTGAAGCTTTCTTT